This T cell receptor (beta chain) is drawn from a study of blood T cells in healthy people across ages. The second PCR ran roughly 6 to 11 cycles with a sample-barcoded 5' primer and J-beta primers. Through a template-switch adaptor with 12 random nucleotides, each cDNA molecule received a tag. TCRdb called the 5' RACE reads again in MiXCR, with one record for every CDR3 protein. The data show some 1.5 million distinct CDR3 sequences, with roughly 27% seen just once and 7.7% held by the top ten. This clonotype was counted ten times or more. Its cognate antigen is unknown. This sequence may be a read error, since a much larger clone differs from it by one base. V trimming: 2 bases; J trimming: 2 bases; junction bases outside the gene matches: 2. The germline V gene has CDR1 SGHKS and CDR2 YYEKEE (reference sequence). The CDR3 is 15 amino acids. Study-wide results and limits: No one knew whether donors had CMV, which possibly confounded expanded clonotype changes. Fewer expanded clones and more diversity marked long-lived versus aged donors. Strong correlation existed between TCR beta diversity and naive T cell percentage.

Sequencing was performed on blood. This chain uses TRBV5-5 with TRBJ2-5, with TRBD2 matching over 11 bases. The clonotype was recovered from a woman aged 25 to 39 in good health. The CDR3 DNA follows: TGTGCCAGCAGCTTACTAGCGGGGGCACAAGAGACCCAGTACTTC. It yields the protein CASSLLAGAQETQYF.